The clone carrying this TCR beta chain came up a few times. The antigen remains unidentified. The source of the sample is a study of beta chain features in type 1 diabetes. Expressed TCRB transcripts were sequenced, since all the RNA that had been isolated was reverse transcribed. Clones were read by immunoSEQ multiplex PCR, and TCRdb kept only the in-frame ones, dropping some. The data hold a few hundred thousand clones, with more than 11% observed a single time. Germline loops: CDR1 MGHRA, CDR2 YSYEKL. The CDR3 totals 16 residues. V shed 6 bases, J shed 5 bases, and the junction held 9 bases outside the gene matches. Notes on the study in general: TCRB CDR3 length was moderately but significantly reduced in all four CD4+ subsets of Type 1 diabetes patients.

The receptor was isolated from a man under 40 with type 1 diabetes. Sequencing was done on a sample of naive CD4+ T cells from blood. This chain joins TRBV4-1 and TRBJ2-7; 14 nucleotides agree with TRBD2. The CDR3 is CASRGRGLAGVHEQYF. The CDR3 nucleotides read TGCGCCAGCAGGGGAAGGGGACTAGCGGGAGTCCACGAGCAGTACTTC.